The 28 T cell receptor beta chains listed next were all sequenced from one sample in a study of blood T cell repertoires in COVID-19. The method was immunoSEQ multiplex PCR; TCRdb's version includes in-frame clones alone and lacks a portion of them. The table lists more than 90,000 clones, about 70% of them singletons. The specimen sequenced was peripheral blood. These TCRs come from a woman aged 60-75 years in a cohort sampled during active or convalescent COVID-19.

The rearrangement joins TRBV30 to TRBJ1-4; 9 bases align to TRBD1. Germline V gene data show CDR1 as GTSNPN and CDR2 as SVGIG (reference sequence). The CDR3 spans 14 residues. The V gene end was trimmed by 2 bases and the J gene end by 7 bases; junction bases not matched to a gene: 5. The CDR3 DNA sequence: TGTGCCTGGAGTAGGGGGACAGGGTTTGAAAAACTGTTTTTT. Protein product: CAWSRGTGFEKLFF.

V is TRBV12-5 and J is TRBJ1-2; tentative D call: TRBD1 (5 bases). Germline loops: CDR1 LGHNT, CDR2 FRNRAP. With 7 bases removed from V and 3 bases from J, the gap between germline ends came to 12 bases. The length of the CDR3 is 13 residues. Here the CDR3 reads CASALGTDYGYTF. The CDR3 DNA reads as TGTGCTAGTGCTCTCGGGACTGACTATGGCTACACCTTC.

The rearrangement links TRBV6-5 to TRBJ1-5; tentatively, D is TRBD1 (6 bases). The CDR3 spans 15 residues. V lost 5 bases to trimming and J lost 4 bases, with 15 bases between them. Germline CDR1 reads MNHEY; CDR2 reads SVGAGI. Here the CDR3 reads CASSTRGGPNQPQHF. Here the CDR3 DNA reads TGTGCCAGCAGTACAAGAGGGGGTCCGAATCAGCCCCAGCATTTT.

This sequence joins TRBV10-1 and TRBJ2-2, with TRBD2 as a possible D gene (5 bases). From germline, CDR1 is WNHNN and CDR2 SYGVQD (reference sequence). V lost 2 bases and J 7 bases, leaving 5 bases between the germline ends. The CDR3 loop spans 12 amino acids. The DNA for the CDR3 is TGCGCCAGCAGTGAGGGGAGCGGGGAGCTGTTTTTT. This encodes CASSEGSGELFF.

The V call is TRBV6-6, the J call TRBJ1-1; TRBD1 might be the D (5 bases). Germline assignment: CDR1 MNHNY and CDR2 SVGAGI (reference sequence). The CDR3 has 16 amino acids. V was shortened by 4 bases and J by 0 bases, with 15 bases between the two germline ends. The CDR3 loop reads CASSSPLGVVNTEAFF. The CDR3 bases are TGTGCCAGCAGTTCCCCTCTAGGGGTAGTGAACACTGAAGCTTTCTTT.

The V call is TRBV6-5, the J call TRBJ1-2; no definite D call. Between the trimmed V and J ends, which lost 5 bases and 5 bases, there was a span of 9 bases. CDR1 MNHEY and CDR2 SVGAGI come from the germline V gene. CDR3 length equals 12 residues. The CDR3 here is CASSPVPYGYTF. CDR3 DNA: TGTGCCAGCAGTCCTGTTCCGTATGGCTACACCTTC.

The CDR3 sequence is CASSQDRRGSYEQYF. CDR3 sequence (DNA): TGTGCCAGCAGCCAAGACCGGAGAGGTTCCTACGAGCAGTACTTC. The V and J genes are TRBV3-1 (or the pseudogene TRBV3-2) and TRBJ2-7; D not certain. The CDR3 is made up of 15 amino acids. Germline CDR1 is LGHDT and CDR2 is YNNKEL (reference sequence). V gave up 0 bases and J gave up 1 base, with 10 bases separating them.

This clone was recorded only once. The rearrangement uses TRBV28 and TRBJ1-2; possible D gene TRBD1, 5 bases. The germline CDR1 and CDR2 sequences are MDHEN and SYDVKM. The CDR3 is made up of 15 amino acids. V was clipped by 6 bases and J by 4 bases, with 18 bases between them. The CDR3 coding sequence is TGTGCCAGCAGCAACCGGGCAGGGCTAGTCTATGGCTACACCTTC. Its translation: CASSNRAGLVYGYTF.

The chain joins TRBV9 to TRBJ1-6, with D unresolved. The V end was cut by 0 bases, the J end by 8 bases, with 12 bases between. Germline CDR1 SGDLS, CDR2 YYNGEE. The CDR3 sequence is 15 residues long. Here the CDR3 DNA reads TGTGCCAGCAGCGTAGAGGGCCGGCGGGATTCACCCCTCCACTTT. Translation: CASSVEGRRDSPLHF. Full variable domain (missing parts from reference TRBV9 and TRBJ1-6): DSGVTQTPKHLITATGQRVTLRCSPRSGDLSVYWYQQSLDQGLQFLIQYYNGEERAKGNILERFSAQQFPDLHSELNLSSLELGDSALYFCASSVEGRRDSPLHFGNGTRLTVT.

This sequence joins TRBV5-1 and TRBJ2-3; 8 bases map to TRBD2. Unmatched junction bases numbered 11, after V lost 3 bases and J lost 2 bases. The germline V gene encodes CDR1 SGHRS and CDR2 YFSETQ. The CDR3 consists of 17 residues. Here the CDR3 DNA reads TGCGCCAGCAGCTATGGAGCGGGGGTTCTTACCACAGATACGCAGTATTTT. It specifies CASSYGAGVLTTDTQYF.

J is TRBJ1-5 and V is TRBV7-2; TRBD1 matches at 10 bases. CDR3 length: 15 amino acids. V dropped 1 base and J dropped 6; count of bases not matched to a gene: 3. Germline-derived CDR1 and CDR2 are SGHTA and FQGNSA. The CDR3 DNA sequence: TGTGCCAGCAGCTTAGTCGGGACAGGGGCTCAGCCCCAGCATTTT. Its translation is CASSLVGTGAQPQHF.

The chain joins TRBV11-2 to TRBJ2-7; 9 bases match TRBD2. Germline V gene sequence: CDR1 SGHAT, CDR2 FQNNGV. V shed 0 bases and J 4 bases; nucleotides not matched to a gene: 10. The CDR3 spans 17 residues. The CDR3 spells CASSLEASGADAYEQYF. The CDR3, as DNA: TGTGCCAGCAGCTTAGAGGCTAGCGGGGCCGACGCATACGAGCAGTACTTC.

This chain connects TRBV7-9 to TRBJ2-5; 7 bases are a match to TRBD2. J lost 2 bases, V lost 7 bases, and 4 bases had no gene match. The CDR3 length is 13 residues. Germline lookup yields CDR1 SEHNR and CDR2 FQNEAQ (reference sequence). The CDR3 DNA reads as TGTGCCAGCATCCCCGGGGGGCAAGAGACCCAGTACTTC. It encodes CASIPGGQETQYF.

This chain joins TRBV6-2 or TRBV6-3 and TRBJ2-2, with a tentative D call TRBD2 (5 bases). The germline V and J ends were trimmed by 6 bases and 4 bases, with 15 bases remaining between them. CDR3 size: 15 residues. CDR1 and CDR2 from the germline V gene are MNHEY and SVGEGT. CDR3 amino acids: CASSKSGASTGELFF. CDR3 in DNA: TGTGCCAGCAGCAAAAGCGGCGCCTCCACCGGGGAGCTGTTTTTT.

The chain has TRBV7-9 and TRBJ1-2, with TRBD1 as a possible D gene (6 bases). Trimming took off 1 base at V and 2 bases at J, with 8 bases between the two ends. From germline, CDR1 is SEHNR and CDR2 FQNEAQ (reference sequence). This CDR3 has 14 residues. The CDR3 loop reads CASSLGTVNYGYTF. The DNA of the CDR3 is TGTGCCAGCAGCTTAGGGACAGTAAACTATGGCTACACCTTC.

The gene calls are TRBV29-1 and TRBJ1-1; 10 bases are a match to TRBD1. With V trimmed by 4 bases and J by 4 bases, 6 bases remained unmatched. In germline, CDR1 is SQVTM, CDR2 ANQGSEA. The CDR3 sequence is 14 residues long. The DNA for the CDR3 is TGCAGCGTTGTAGGGACAGGGGTAGGCACTGAAGCTTTCTTT. Protein product: CSVVGTGVGTEAFF.

This clone was recorded once. This may be a read error, as it is one base from a much larger clone. The chain uses TRBV12-5 and TRBJ2-2; TRBD1 matches 9 bases. The V gene's germline CDR1 is LGHNT and CDR2 FRNRAP. The CDR3 is 17 residues long. With 2 bases clipped from V and 1 base from J, the junction kept 5 bases outside the gene matches. CDR3 bases: TGTGCTAGTGGTTTGTGGGACAGGGCGGTGAACACCGGGGAGCTGTTTTTT. It specifies CASGLWDRAVNTGELFF.

The sample holds many counts of this clone. The chain couples TRBV5-1 to TRBJ1-2; a weak D match, TRBD1 (6 bases). V lost 5 bases to trimming and J lost 4 bases, with 12 bases between them. Germline V gene lookup returns CDR1 SGHRS and CDR2 YFSETQ. CDR3 length: 13 amino acids. The CDR3 here is CASSPDRTYGYTF. The CDR3 bases are TGCGCCAGCAGTCCGGACAGAACCTATGGCTACACCTTC.

This sequence joins TRBV19 and TRBJ1-5; 10 nucleotides line up with TRBD1. The CDR3 sequence is 13 residues long. V gave up 7 bases and J gave up 10 bases; unmatched junction bases: 7. Germline V gives CDR1 LNHDA, CDR2 SQIVND (reference sequence). The CDR3 DNA sequence: TGTGCCAGTAACCGGGACAGGGGAGTTCCCCAGCATTTT. The encoded protein is CASNRDRGVPQHF.

CDR3 nucleotides: TGTGCCATCTCCAGGGAGGTGTCAGATACGCAGTATTTT. Translating it yields CAISREVSDTQYF. The chain couples TRBV10-3 to TRBJ2-3, with D perhaps matching TRBD2 (6 bases). The V and J ends lost 8 bases and 4 bases respectively, with 13 bases between them. CDR1 is ENHRY and CDR2 is SYGVKD in the germline V gene. The CDR3 runs 13 residues.

This chain links TRBV6-2 or TRBV6-3 with TRBJ1-5, with 8 bases fitting TRBD1. CDR1 is MNHEY and CDR2 is SVGEGT in the germline V gene. With 1 base clipped from V and 5 bases from J, the junction kept 4 bases outside the gene matches. The CDR3 is made up of 15 amino acids. For the CDR3, the DNA is TGTGCCAGCAGTTACTTTGGACAGGGCGATCAGCCCCAGCATTTT. Protein product: CASSYFGQGDQPQHF.

The chain employs TRBV5-5 and TRBJ1-1; 10 bases are shared with TRBD1. The ends lost 6 bases at V and 4 bases at J; junction bases unmatched: 9. The germline V gene encodes CDR1 SGHKS and CDR2 YYEKEE (reference sequence). The CDR3 is 15 residues long. CDR3: CASTGQGLIGTEAFF. CDR3 coding DNA: TGTGCCAGCACGGGACAGGGGTTAATTGGCACTGAAGCTTTCTTT.

This chain links TRBV6-2 or TRBV6-3 with TRBJ1-1, with a tentative D call TRBD1 (5 bases). Germline V gene data show CDR1 as MNHEY and CDR2 as SVGEGT. The length of the CDR3 is 15 residues. The V end was cut by 2 bases, the J end by 5 bases, with 15 bases between. CDR3 bases: TGTGCCAGCAGTTACCCGGTTGGGCGGGGGACTGAAGCTTTCTTT. Amino acid sequence: CASSYPVGRGTEAFF.

V is TRBV27 and J is TRBJ2-3, with TRBD2 as a possible D gene (6 bases). The CDR3 extends over 14 amino acids. From germline, CDR1 is MNHEY and CDR2 SMNVEV (reference sequence). Trimming removed 0 bases at V and 6 bases at J, with 10 bases between. The CDR3 DNA follows: TGTGCCAGCAGTTTATCTGGCGGGGAGGATACGCAGTATTTT. This codes for CASSLSGGEDTQYF.

This clone appeared a few times. V gene TRBV19 combines with J gene TRBJ2-7, with 8 bases that match TRBD1. V shed 0 bases, J shed 5 bases, and the junction held 12 bases outside the gene matches. In germline, CDR1 is LNHDA, CDR2 SQIVND (reference sequence). The CDR3 length is 17 residues. CDR3 residues: CASSIEGQAIPGHEQYF. CDR3 in DNA: TGTGCCAGTAGTATAGAGGGACAGGCAATCCCCGGACACGAGCAGTACTTC.

This clone was seen more than once but under ten times. The chain employs TRBV7-2 and TRBJ2-1; TRBD2 agrees at 8 bases. V was pared by 1 base and J by 6 bases, with 2 bases of the junction left unmatched. The CDR3 has 14 residues. The germline V gene has CDR1 SGHTA and CDR2 FQGNSA. The CDR3 DNA is TGTGCCAGCAGCTTAGTGCGGGGGGCCAATGAGCAGTTCTTC. It is translated as CASSLVRGANEQFF.

J is TRBJ2-3 and V is TRBV11-1; D remains unclear. The CDR3 contains 16 residues. Germline V gene data show CDR1 as SGHAT and CDR2 as FQDESV (reference sequence). The V and J ends lost 0 bases and 1 base respectively, with 11 bases between them. CDR3 amino acids: CASSLATAAGTDTQYF. The CDR3 nucleotides read TGTGCCAGCAGCTTAGCGACGGCGGCGGGCACAGATACGCAGTATTTT.

The chain recombines TRBV7-2 with TRBJ1-1; TRBD1 matches 10 bases. There are 21 residues in the CDR3. The germline V gene has CDR1 SGHTA and CDR2 FQGNSA. Trimming cost V 0 bases and J 0 bases; bases outside gene matches: 16. The CDR3, as DNA: TGTGCCAGCAGCTTAGCTGGGGGACAGGGGTGGATGAGAGGAATGAACACTGAAGCTTTCTTT. This encodes CASSLAGGQGWMRGMNTEAFF.